The 32 T cell receptor beta chains below come from one sample, sequenced in a study of vaccination and CD4 T cells after COVID-19. Their antigens remain unidentified. At the Johns Hopkins FTIC core, DNA taken from cultured CD4+ T cells was sequenced by way of the Oncomine TCR Beta short-read assay. TCRdb analysed the PCR reads with MiXCR anew, one entry per CDR3 protein. The sample records 20,000 or so distinct CDR3 sequences, 40% being singletons. Described treatment: roughly 10-day PBMC culture with coronavirus spike peptide pools or control peptides (ViraFEST assay). The sample consisted of CD4+ T cells from blood, cultured in vitro, taken after SARS-CoV-2 vaccination. The receptor set was obtained from a human donor who had recovered from COVID-19.

This clonotype qualifies as large (0.1 to 1%). The chain couples TRBV20-1 to TRBJ2-3; D possibly corresponds to TRBD2 (6 bases). The CDR3 length is 15 residues. Germline-derived CDR1 and CDR2 are DFQATT and SNEGSKA (reference sequence). The V end lost 3 bases, the J end lost 0 bases, and 13 bases lay between the germline ends. Written as DNA, the CDR3 is TGCAGTGCTAGGAATCCAGGGAGGAGCACAGATACGCAGTATTTT. Translation: CSARNPGRSTDTQYF.

This clonotype has only a few counts. The chain couples TRBV11-2 to TRBJ2-2; D not resolved. CDR1 is SGHAT, CDR2 FQNNGV, per germline. The CDR3 is 16 amino acids. Trimming stripped 4 bases from V and 4 bases from J, with 16 bases between. CDR3 sequence: CASSWAVAPSTGELFF. CDR3 nucleotides: TGTGCCAGCAGCTGGGCGGTGGCGCCGTCCACCGGGGAGCTGTTTTTT.

This clonotype showed up just a few times. The chain combines TRBV30 with TRBJ1-1, with 8 nucleotides matching TRBD1. From germline, CDR1 is GTSNPN and CDR2 SVGIG (reference sequence). The CDR3 covers 14 residues. Germline trimming cut 1 base from V and 6 bases from J; bases unmatched to any gene: 7. This chain's CDR3 is CAWSGDRHASEAFF. CDR3 in DNA: TGTGCCTGGAGTGGGGACAGGCATGCCTCTGAAGCTTTCTTT.

This clonotype turned up a few times. Written as DNA, the CDR3 is TGTGCCAGCACCTTCGAAGGGGGCCAGAGATCACCCCTCCACTTT. It specifies CASTFEGGQRSPLHF. V gene TRBV6-1 combines with J gene TRBJ1-6; TRBD1 aligns across 7 bases. CDR1 MNHNS and CDR2 SASEGT come from the germline V gene. The trim removed 7 bases at V and 10 bases at J, leaving 13 bases unmatched. CDR3 length equals 15 residues.

The V gene is TRBV7-2, the J gene TRBJ2-3, with a possible D match to TRBD1 (6 bases). Germline-derived CDR1 and CDR2 are SGHTA and FQGNSA. The V end was cut by 3 bases, the J end by 2 bases, with 9 bases between. The CDR3 has 14 residues. The DNA of the CDR3 is TGTGCCAGCAGCTTGAGGGGGTTCACAGATACGCAGTATTTT. Its protein is CASSLRGFTDTQYF.

A word on this clonotype: This may come from a read error, since a much larger clone is one base off. The V and J genes are TRBV7-6 and TRBJ1-2, with unresolved D. The CDR3 totals 17 residues. Germline V gives CDR1 SGHVS, CDR2 FNYEAQ. The CDR3 DNA is TGTGCCAGCAGCCCTCGAGGAGACCATCGGGCTAACTATGGCCACACCTTC. It yields the protein CASSPRGDHRANYGHTF.

The table lists this clonotype with a few counts. The rearrangement uses TRBV7-2 and TRBJ2-7; no definite D call. This CDR3 region has 14 residues. Trimming took off 5 bases at V and 0 bases at J, with 11 bases between the two ends. Germline V gene lookup returns CDR1 SGHTA and CDR2 FQGNSA. CDR3 loop: CASSKSRSSYEQYF. The CDR3 DNA is TGTGCCAGCAGCAAGAGCCGCAGCTCCTACGAGCAGTACTTC.

Only one count was recorded for this clonotype. This chain joins TRBV29-1 and TRBJ1-1; 11 bases map to TRBD1. J lost 5 bases, V lost 7 bases, and 6 bases had no gene match. The CDR3 is 13 residues long. Germline V gives CDR1 SQVTM, CDR2 ANQGSEA. The CDR3: CSAGTGGVTEAFF. The CDR3 bases are TGCAGCGCTGGGACAGGGGGAGTGACTGAAGCTTTCTTT.

The rearrangement links TRBV6-1 to TRBJ2-2; 9 bases fit TRBD1. CDR3 size: 14 residues. The V gene's germline CDR1 is MNHNS and CDR2 SASEGT. V dropped 7 bases and J dropped 5; count of bases not matched to a gene: 5. The CDR3 protein is CASTDRGDTGELFF. CDR3 sequence (DNA): TGTGCCAGCACCGACAGGGGGGATACCGGGGAGCTGTTTTTT.

The rearrangement joins TRBV19 to TRBJ1-2; D gene unclear. Germline CDR1 is LNHDA and CDR2 is SQIVND (reference sequence). The CDR3 loop spans 12 amino acids. Trimming removed 6 bases at V and 2 bases at J, with 7 bases between. CDR3 bases: TGTGCCAGTAGCCAGAGCAACTATGGCTACACCTTC. This encodes CASSQSNYGYTF.

V is TRBV30 and J is TRBJ1-1; D is unclear. Germline loops: CDR1 GTSNPN, CDR2 SVGIG (reference sequence). V was clipped by 3 bases and J by 1 base, with 18 bases between them. CDR3 length equals 16 residues. The CDR3 sequence is CAWSEVVTKTNTEAFF. CDR3 nucleotide sequence: TGTGCCTGGAGCGAGGTGGTGACAAAAACGAACACTGAAGCTTTCTTT.

There are a few counts of this clonotype. CDR3 sequence: CASSRTGDNNQPQHF. The CDR3 DNA reads as TGTGCCAGCAGTAGGACAGGGGATAACAATCAGCCCCAGCATTTT. V gene TRBV6-1 combines with J gene TRBJ1-5; 9 nucleotides align to TRBD1. The CDR3 has 15 residues. Germline lookup yields CDR1 MNHNS and CDR2 SASEGT. With 5 bases clipped from V and 3 bases from J, the junction kept 5 bases outside the gene matches.

V gene TRBV5-1 combines with J gene TRBJ1-1, with a weak D call TRBD1 (6 bases). Per the germline V gene, CDR1 is SGHRS and CDR2 is YFSETQ. This CDR3 contains 15 residues. V lost 4 bases, J lost 1 base, and 14 bases lay in between. CDR3 bases: TGCGCCAGCAGCCAATGGACAGAGGGGAACACTGAAGCTTTCTTT. This gives the protein CASSQWTEGNTEAFF. The variable domain in full, with the rest retrieved from reference TRBV5-1 and TRBJ1-1, is KAGVTQTPRYLIKTRGQQVTLSCSPISGHRSVSWYQQTPGQGLQFLFEYFSETQRNKGNFPGRFSGRQFSNSRSEMNVSTLELGDSALYLCASSQWTEGNTEAFFGQGTRLTVV.

The table lists this clonotype with a few counts. V is TRBV5-4 and J is TRBJ1-2; tentatively, D is TRBD1 (5 bases). Trimming stripped 1 base from V and 3 bases from J, with 7 bases between. The CDR3 contains 13 residues. Germline values: CDR1 SGHNT, CDR2 YYREEE (reference sequence). The DNA for the CDR3 is TGTGCCAGCAGCTTGCAGGGTGACTATGGCTACACCTTC. Protein sequence: CASSLQGDYGYTF.

The chain combines TRBV25-1 with TRBJ1-2; D might be TRBD1 (6 bases). The germline V and J ends were trimmed by 8 bases and 8 bases, with 24 bases remaining between them. The germline gives CDR1 MGHDK, CDR2 SYGVNS. The CDR3 totals 15 residues. As DNA, the CDR3 is TGTGCCAGCCTAGGAGTCCCGACTGATACAGGGGGCTACACCTTC. Its protein is CASLGVPTDTGGYTF.

This clonotype appeared once. Its ends do not fully match the called genes, so a read error is possible. The chain links TRBV7-2 to TRBJ1-5; tentative D call: TRBD1 (6 bases). This CDR3 contains 17 residues. CDR1 is SGHTA, CDR2 FQGNSA, per germline. The CDR3 region has the DNA TGCGCCAGCAGCCCCGGCGGGGGGCCGTGGGAGGATCAGCCCCAGCATTTT. As protein: CASSPGGGPWEDQPQHF.

The J gene is TRBJ2-5, the V gene TRBV11-2; 8 positions match TRBD2. V shed 1 base and J 5 bases; nucleotides not matched to a gene: 6. The CDR3 contains 15 residues. Germline assignment: CDR1 SGHAT and CDR2 FQNNGV. Written as DNA, the CDR3 is TGTGCCAGCAGCTTAGTGACGGGGGGGCCCGAGACCCAGTACTTC. Translated, it gives CASSLVTGGPETQYF.

The rearrangement uses TRBV19 and TRBJ2-1; 7 positions agree with TRBD1. Germline V gene sequence: CDR1 LNHDA, CDR2 SQIVND (reference sequence). This CDR3 comprises 15 residues. V lost 3 bases and J lost 0; bases outside the gene matches: 2. The CDR3 spells CASSIHRGSYNEQFF. The CDR3 region has the DNA TGTGCCAGTAGTATTCACAGGGGCTCCTACAATGAGCAGTTCTTC.

J is TRBJ2-4 and V is TRBV6-5, with D uncertain. The CDR3 is 20 residues long. The V gene's germline CDR1 is MNHEY and CDR2 SVGAGI. The V and J ends lost 0 bases and 1 base respectively, with 22 bases between them. The CDR3 DNA follows: TGTGCCAGCAGTTACTCGAAACCGGGTCCATATCCCCCGGCCAAAAACATTCAGTACTTC. Translation gives CASSYSKPGPYPPAKNIQYF.

The chain links TRBV7-3 to TRBJ2-2, with 14 nucleotides matching TRBD2. The J segment lost 6 bases and the V segment lost 3 bases, leaving 3 bases of the junction unmatched. Looked up from germline, CDR1 is SGHTA and CDR2 is FQGTGA. The CDR3 totals 16 residues. Written as DNA, the CDR3 is TGTGCCAGCAGCTTGGGACTAGCGGGGGTTTCCGGGGAGCTGTTTTTT. This gives the protein CASSLGLAGVSGELFF.

The rearrangement links TRBV28 to TRBJ2-7; 11 nucleotides line up with TRBD2. This CDR3 is 16 amino acids long. The V gene's germline CDR1 is MDHEN and CDR2 SYDVKM. With V trimmed by 5 bases and J by 2 bases, 8 bases remained unmatched. The CDR3 region is CASSPPGLADPYEQYF. CDR3 sequence (DNA): TGTGCCAGCAGTCCTCCGGGACTAGCGGACCCCTACGAGCAGTACTTC.

The rearrangement links TRBV20-1 to TRBJ2-3, with TRBD2 matching over 7 bases. J was trimmed by 2 bases and V by 5 bases; bases with no gene match: 1. Germline V gene data show CDR1 as DFQATT and CDR2 as SNEGSKA (reference sequence). CDR3 length: 12 residues. The CDR3 loop reads CSAQRDTDTQYF. CDR3 nucleotides: TGCAGTGCTCAGCGGGACACAGATACGCAGTATTTT.

The genes are TRBV11-3 and TRBJ2-7; 7 nucleotides align to TRBD2. Germline V gene data show CDR1 as SGHNT and CDR2 as YENEEA. This CDR3 is 14 amino acids long. The junction had 1 base not matched to a gene; V was cut back by 0 bases and J by 2 bases. CDR3 nucleotides: TGTGCCAGCAGCTTAGAGGGAGGGGCCTACGAGCAGTACTTC. This gives the protein CASSLEGGAYEQYF.

The chain has TRBV7-9 and TRBJ1-6; D is unclear. The V end was cut by 4 bases, the J end by 7 bases, with 11 bases between. Germline-derived CDR1 and CDR2 are SEHNR and FQNEAQ (reference sequence). The CDR3 is made up of 14 amino acids. This CDR3 reads CASSWSGRNSPLHF. CDR3 in DNA: TGTGCCAGCAGCTGGTCTGGGAGAAATTCACCCCTCCACTTT.

The chain has TRBV10-3 and TRBJ2-1, with 10 positions matching TRBD1. The V and J ends lost 6 bases and 0 bases, in that order; junction bases with no gene match: 5. Germline lookup yields CDR1 ENHRY and CDR2 SYGVKD. The CDR3 covers 16 residues. The chain's CDR3 is CAISTGQGGSYNEQFF. As DNA, the CDR3 is TGTGCCATCAGCACAGGACAGGGGGGCTCCTACAATGAGCAGTTCTTC.

The chain employs TRBV6-2 or TRBV6-3 and TRBJ1-2; possible D gene TRBD1, 5 bases. The CDR3 is made up of 16 amino acids. V was pared by 7 bases and J by 4 bases, with 22 bases between. Germline loops: CDR1 MNHEY, CDR2 SVGEGT. The CDR3 nucleotides are TGTGCCAGCATCGACCGGGGGTTAAGATGGAGCTATGGCTACACCTTC. It encodes CASIDRGLRWSYGYTF.

A note on this clonotype: Germline is not matched at one junction end, which may reflect a read error. The chain uses TRBV2 and TRBJ2-7, with 7 positions matching TRBD1. Germline values: CDR1 SNHLY, CDR2 FYNNEI. The CDR3 consists of 12 residues. The CDR3 DNA sequence: TGTGCCAGCGGTGACAGGGTCTACGAGCAGTACTTC. Translating gives CASGDRVYEQYF.

The gene calls are TRBV10-3 and TRBJ1-2, with D unclear. The CDR3 sequence is 15 residues long. Trimming shortened V by 2 bases and J by 2 bases, and 12 bases separated the two germline ends. The germline V gene encodes CDR1 ENHRY and CDR2 SYGVKD. The CDR3 loop is CAISEPRALNYGYTF. The CDR3 nucleotides are TGTGCCATCAGTGAGCCGCGAGCTTTGAACTATGGCTACACCTTC.

V gene TRBV6-2 or TRBV6-3 combines with J gene TRBJ2-7; no definite D call. The V end lost 4 bases, the J end lost 3 bases, and 4 bases lay between the germline ends. The length of the CDR3 is 11 residues. Germline lookup yields CDR1 MNHEY and CDR2 SVGEGT. The CDR3 here is CASSFLYEQYF. For the CDR3, the DNA is TGTGCCAGCAGTTTCCTCTACGAGCAGTACTTC.

This clonotype was recorded a few times. The V call is TRBV12-3 or TRBV12-4, the J call TRBJ1-5; D unclear. The length of the CDR3 is 15 residues. Trimming removed 1 base at V and 6 bases at J, with 13 bases between. CDR3 bases: TGTGCCAGCAGTTTAGGGGCGTTCGCAGGTCAGCCCCAGCATTTT. It codes for CASSLGAFAGQPQHF.

There are a few counts of this clonotype. This chain connects TRBV7-2 to TRBJ1-5, with TRBD1 matching 7 bases. V lost 0 bases to trimming and J lost 6 bases; unmatched junction nucleotides: 5. The germline V gene has CDR1 SGHTA and CDR2 FQGNSA. This CDR3 comprises 15 residues. As DNA, the CDR3 is TGTGCCAGCAGCTTAGCAGGAGGGGGCGGTCAGCCCCAGCATTTT. This codes for CASSLAGGGGQPQHF. Based on the CDR3 plus reference TRBV7-2 and TRBJ1-5, the full variable domain is GAGVSQSPSNKVTEKGKDVELRCDPISGHTALYWYRQSLGQGLEFLIYFQGNSAPDKSGLPSDRFSAERTGGSVSTLTIQRTQQEDSAVYLCASSLAGGGGQPQHFGDGTRLSIL.

The rearrangement joins TRBV28 to TRBJ2-4; a weak D match, TRBD2 (5 bases). The germline V and J ends were trimmed by 6 bases and 3 bases, with 15 bases remaining between them. The CDR3 consists of 15 residues. Germline V CDR1 and CDR2: MDHEN, SYDVKM. DNA of the CDR3: TGTGCCAGCAGCCCCATCGAGCGGAGCAAAAACATTCAGTACTTC. Its protein product is CASSPIERSKNIQYF.